The clone carrying this TCR beta chain was observed a few times. Its specificity is not known. This specimen comes from a study of CD8 T cells in ankylosing spondylitis. TCR beta libraries were made by quantitative 5'-RACE with molecular barcodes. TCRdb itself ran the 5' RACE reads through MiXCR, one entry per CDR3 protein. Here the sample spans around 440,000 distinct CDR3 sequences, roughly a sixth being singletons. The V gene's germline CDR1 is SGHRS and CDR2 YFSETQ. The V segment lost 7 bases and the J segment 8 bases; nucleotides outside the gene matches: 9. The CDR3 contains 14 residues. Broader study findings: Reportedly, disease-linked clones are significantly enriched in ankylosing spondylitis patients' matched synovial fluid. A TCR beta motif of eight highly homologous variants appeared characteristic of ankylosing spondylitis blood. In reactive arthritis synovial fluid and blood, some motif variants had been reported before.

The receptor comes from a male donor with ankylosing spondylitis. The specimen sequenced was blood, either unsorted or a sorted T cell fraction (not recorded which). The V call is TRBV5-1, the J call TRBJ1-6; 7 bases fit TRBD1. The CDR3 is CASSPGDRDSPLHF. The CDR3 DNA follows: TGCGCCAGCTCCCCTGGGGACAGAGATTCACCCCTCCACTTT.